Presented here are 30 T cell receptor beta chains from one specimen sequenced in a study of T cells in Graves' hyperthyroidism and ophthalmopathy. The CDR3 regions of TCR beta were amplified from RNA transcripts. TCR CDR3 underwent first-round RT-PCR with the HTBI primer set. TCRdb re-called the multiplex PCR reads with MiXCR, one entry per CDR3 protein. The sample holds some 350,000 distinct CDR3 sequences, around 15% seen once. Input material: blood. These TCRs come from a middle-aged woman with Graves' ophthalmopathy.

This clonotype was seen only a few times. The chain links TRBV11-2 to TRBJ2-5; D gene uncertain. Trimming removed 2 bases at V and 5 bases at J, with 12 bases between. CDR1 is SGHAT, CDR2 FQNNGV, per germline. The CDR3 contains 14 residues. The CDR3 coding sequence is TGTGCCAGCAGCTTACCTAGTTTGGAGGAGACCCAGTACTTC. Protein: CASSLPSLEETQYF. Complete variable domain (other parts from reference TRBV11-2 and TRBJ2-5): EAGVAQSPRYKIIEKRQSVAFWCNPISGHATLYWYQQILGQGPKLLIQFQNNGVVDDSQLPKDRFSAERLKGVDSTLKIQPAKLEDSAVYLCASSLPSLEETQYFGPGTRLLVL.

A note on this clonotype: This may come from a read error, since a much larger clone is one base off. V and J are TRBV19 and TRBJ2-1; 7 nucleotides match TRBD2. The germline CDR1 and CDR2 sequences are LNHDA and SQIVND (reference sequence). The CDR3 has 15 residues. The CDR3 region has the DNA TGTGCCAGTAGTCAACTAGCGAGGGCCTACGATGAGCAGTTCTTC. As protein: CASSQLARAYDEQFF.

V and J are TRBV15 and TRBJ2-3, with D tentatively TRBD1 (6 bases). The V end lost 1 base, the J end lost 1 base, and 9 bases lay between the germline ends. Germline CDR1 and CDR2: LNHNV and YYDKDF (reference sequence). The CDR3 runs to 15 residues. The DNA for the CDR3 is TGTGCCACCAGCAGAGTCGAGGGGGGCACAGATACGCAGTATTTT. It encodes CATSRVEGGTDTQYF.

This chain joins TRBV6-1 and TRBJ1-2; TRBD1 might be the D (5 bases). Germline lookup yields CDR1 MNHNS and CDR2 SASEGT. V lost 5 bases and J lost 7, with 17 bases in between. CDR3 length equals 14 residues. The CDR3 DNA is TGTGCCAGCAGTCAGGAACGGGGCGTGACTGGCTACACCTTC. Amino acids: CASSQERGVTGYTF.

There are a few counts of this clonotype. This may be a read error: a much more frequent sequence differs by one nucleotide. The chain combines TRBV3-1 with TRBJ1-1; no firm D call. Trimming pared 1 base from V and 1 base from J, leaving 10 bases between. This CDR3 is 15 amino acids long. Per germline, CDR1 LGHDT and CDR2 YNNKEL (reference sequence). Here the CDR3 reads CASSQGQRRNTEAFF. For the CDR3, the DNA is TGTGCCAGCAGCCAAGGTCAGAGGAGGAACACTGAAGCTTTCTTT.

The table lists this clonotype with a few counts. This chain connects TRBV3-1 to TRBJ2-7, with a tentative D call TRBD2 (5 bases). V shed 2 bases and J shed 1 base, with 9 bases lying between them. CDR1 and CDR2 (germline): LGHDT, YNNKEL (reference sequence). The CDR3 is 14 amino acids. The CDR3 DNA reads TGTGCCAGCAGCCAAAGACTAAGATCCTACGAGCAGTACTTC. This translates into CASSQRLRSYEQYF.

This clonotype was seen a handful of times. The chain joins TRBV12-3 or TRBV12-4 to TRBJ2-3, with 9 bases lining up with TRBD1. V lost 5 bases to trimming and J lost 3 bases; unmatched junction nucleotides: 9. There are 16 residues in the CDR3. CDR3 sequence reads: CASSRRTGVETDTQYF. CDR3 sequence (DNA): TGTGCCAGCAGTCGTAGGACAGGGGTTGAAACAGATACGCAGTATTTT.

This clonotype was seen ten or more times. This sequence joins TRBV10-1 and TRBJ1-1, with TRBD1 identical over 9 bases. Trimming took 4 bases from V and 4 from J; bases not matched to a gene: 13. The germline V gene has CDR1 WNHNN and CDR2 SYGVQD (reference sequence). This CDR3 spans 17 amino acids. CDR3 sequence: CASSAFTTGGAGTEAFF. DNA for the CDR3: TGCGCCAGCAGTGCCTTCACCACAGGGGGCGCAGGCACTGAAGCTTTCTTT.

Regarding this clonotype: A clone one base away is much larger, so this may be a read error. The chain recombines TRBV10-3 with TRBJ1-6, with a weak D call TRBD1 (6 bases). V gave up 7 bases and J gave up 0 bases, with 10 bases separating them. This CDR3 comprises 15 residues. CDR1 and CDR2 (germline): ENHRY, SYGVKD. The CDR3: CAITTGSSYNSPLHF. The CDR3, as DNA: TGTGCCATCACTACAGGGAGCTCCTATAATTCACCCCTCCACTTT.

This clonotype came up many times. The V and J genes are TRBV28 and TRBJ2-7, with D tentatively TRBD1 (5 bases). The germline V gene encodes CDR1 MDHEN and CDR2 SYDVKM. Deletions cut 7 bases from V and 5 bases from J, with 15 bases between. The CDR3 is 13 residues long. This chain's CDR3 is CASIHSGFHEQYF. Written as DNA, the CDR3 is TGTGCCAGCATACATTCAGGGTTCCACGAGCAGTACTTC.

This clonotype was seen repeatedly, ten times or more. V is TRBV6-1 and J is TRBJ1-1; D is unclear. The V end lost 7 bases, the J end lost 3 bases, and 15 bases lay between the germline ends. Germline loops: CDR1 MNHNS, CDR2 SASEGT. CDR3 length equals 14 residues. CDR3 sequence: CASIPPRSYTEAFF. In DNA, the CDR3 is TGTGCCAGCATCCCCCCGAGGTCGTACACTGAAGCTTTCTTT.

CDR3 sequence reads: CSAKPRDRANTDTQYF. In DNA, the CDR3 is TGCAGTGCTAAACCCCGGGACAGGGCGAACACAGATACGCAGTATTTT. The rearrangement joins TRBV20-1 to TRBJ2-3; 9 bases fit TRBD1. Unmatched junction bases numbered 10, after V lost 4 bases and J lost 2 bases. This CDR3 contains 16 residues. Per germline, CDR1 DFQATT and CDR2 SNEGSKA (reference sequence).

This clonotype was recorded many times. The chain uses TRBV6-1 and TRBJ2-3, with TRBD1 identical over 7 bases. The junction had 8 bases not matched to a gene; V was cut back by 4 bases and J by 1 base. Looked up from germline, CDR1 is MNHNS and CDR2 is SASEGT. The CDR3 contains 16 residues. This CDR3 is CASSGNRGARTDTQYF. The DNA of the CDR3 is TGTGCCAGCAGTGGAAACAGGGGAGCCCGCACAGATACGCAGTATTTT.

The chain links TRBV11-2 to TRBJ2-1; D gene uncertain. The CDR3 consists of 14 residues. Germline CDR1 is SGHAT and CDR2 is FQNNGV. V was pared by 2 bases and J by 4 bases, with 9 bases between. CDR3 bases: TGTGCCAGCAGCTTAAAGTCGATATACAATGAGCAGTTCTTC. This translates into CASSLKSIYNEQFF.

This clonotype was counted a few times. V gene TRBV7-9 combines with J gene TRBJ2-1; D unresolved. V was pared by 5 bases and J by 7 bases, with 15 bases between. The CDR3 sequence is 14 residues long. CDR1 SEHNR and CDR2 FQNEAQ come from the germline V gene (reference sequence). As DNA, the CDR3 is TGTGCCAGCAGCCTAACAGCGACCCCAAATGAGCAGTTCTTC. Translated: CASSLTATPNEQFF.

This clonotype was recorded at least ten times. This sequence joins TRBV7-8 and TRBJ2-1; a possible D gene is TRBD2 (6 bases). CDR1 is SGHVS and CDR2 is FQNEAQ in the germline V gene. This CDR3 spans 13 amino acids. Trimming cost V 4 bases and J 9 bases, with 13 bases left between them. The CDR3 region has the DNA TGTGCCAGCAGCTCCCGGAGGGCAAGTGAGCAGTTCTTC. This translates into CASSSRRASEQFF.

The rearrangement joins TRBV3-1 to TRBJ2-5, with a possible D match to TRBD1 (5 bases). The CDR3 has 15 residues. The germline gives CDR1 LGHDT, CDR2 YNNKEL (reference sequence). Trimming took 2 bases from V and 2 from J, leaving 12 bases between them. The CDR3 region has the DNA TGTGCCAGCAGCCAACGTAGGGGTAATCAAGAGACCCAGTACTTC. As protein: CASSQRRGNQETQYF.

The sample holds many counts of this clonotype. This sequence joins TRBV6-5 and TRBJ2-4; the D gene is possibly TRBD1 (6 bases). Germline assignment: CDR1 MNHEY and CDR2 SVGAGI. Trimming cost V 2 bases and J 1 base, with 6 bases left between them. The CDR3 covers 14 residues. This chain's CDR3 is CASSYQGAKNIQYF. The CDR3 bases are TGTGCCAGCAGTTACCAGGGGGCCAAAAACATTCAGTACTTC.

This clonotype was detected ten times or more. The chain carries TRBV4-1 and TRBJ1-1; possibly TRBD1 for D (6 bases). V lost 1 base and J lost 1, with 13 bases in between. The germline gives CDR1 MGHRA, CDR2 YSYEKL. The CDR3 has 16 amino acids. The CDR3, as DNA: TGCGCCAGCAGCCAAGCCAAACAGGGTGCGAACACTGAAGCTTTCTTT. Translated, it gives CASSQAKQGANTEAFF.

This clonotype was counted many times. The chain employs TRBV28 and TRBJ2-5, with D unclear. The germline V gene encodes CDR1 MDHEN and CDR2 SYDVKM. The CDR3 is 14 residues long. Trimming cost V 3 bases and J 2 bases, with 10 bases left between them. The CDR3 DNA reads TGTGCCAGCAGTTTTCTGGGCAGTCAAGAGACCCAGTACTTC. As protein: CASSFLGSQETQYF.

There are a few counts of this clonotype. The rearrangement links TRBV27 to TRBJ2-3; unclear D gene. This CDR3 spans 16 amino acids. CDR1 and CDR2 (germline): MNHEY, SMNVEV (reference sequence). V shed 6 bases and J shed 3 bases, with 19 bases lying between them. The CDR3 nucleotides read TGTGCCAGCAGGGCTCTAGTAGCCGTAGATACAGATACGCAGTATTTT. Translation: CASRALVAVDTDTQYF.

This clonotype was seen at least ten times. The gene calls are TRBV28 and TRBJ2-6; 7 bases are a match to TRBD1. Germline values: CDR1 MDHEN, CDR2 SYDVKM. This CDR3 has 13 amino acids. The CDR3 region has the DNA TGTGGACAGGGAAGGACTGGGGCCAACGTCCTGACTTTC. Its protein product is CGQGRTGANVLTF.

At least ten counts were recorded for this clonotype. The J gene is TRBJ1-6, the V gene TRBV28, with D perhaps TRBD1 (5 bases). Trimming left V 5 bases short and J 9 bases short, with 14 bases between. The CDR3 totals 14 residues. Per the germline V gene, CDR1 is MDHEN and CDR2 is SYDVKM. CDR3 nucleotides: TGTGCCAGCAGTGCCGGGACGGATGCTTCACCCCTCCACTTT. This gives the protein CASSAGTDASPLHF.

J is TRBJ1-1 and V is TRBV6-1, with 10 positions matching TRBD1. The CDR3 runs to 14 residues. Per the germline V gene, CDR1 is MNHNS and CDR2 is SASEGT. The junction had 5 bases not matched to a gene; V was cut back by 6 bases and J by 4 bases. The DNA for the CDR3 is TGTGCCAGCAGACAGACAGGGGGCTTCACTGAAGCTTTCTTT. Translating it yields CASRQTGGFTEAFF.

There are a few counts of this clonotype. V is TRBV20-1 and J is TRBJ2-6; D gene unclear. The V gene's germline CDR1 is DFQATT and CDR2 SNEGSKA (reference sequence). The CDR3 consists of 13 residues. The germline V and J ends were trimmed by 1 base and 1 base, with 2 bases remaining between them. CDR3 bases: TGCAGTGCTAGAGTTTCTGGGGCCAACGTCCTGACTTTC. This encodes CSARVSGANVLTF.

This clonotype has ten or more counts. This chain links TRBV5-6 with TRBJ1-2; 10 nucleotides align to TRBD1. The junction had 5 bases not matched to a gene; V was cut back by 4 bases and J by 2 bases. The CDR3 spans 15 residues. The germline V gene has CDR1 SGHDT and CDR2 YYEEEE. CDR3 residues: CASSPRQGANYGYTF. The CDR3 bases are TGTGCCAGCAGCCCTCGACAGGGGGCCAACTATGGCTACACCTTC.

This clonotype has more than one count but fewer than ten. J is TRBJ2-7 and V is TRBV30; no reliable D call. There are 13 residues in the CDR3. V lost 1 base, J lost 7 bases, and 14 bases lay in between. Germline-derived CDR1 and CDR2 are GTSNPN and SVGIG (reference sequence). The chain's CDR3 is CAWSEVWALEQYF. CDR3 coding DNA: TGTGCCTGGAGTGAGGTCTGGGCCTTGGAGCAGTACTTC.

The chain couples TRBV20-1 to TRBJ1-5; D is uncertain. V was shortened by 8 bases and J by 2 bases, with 19 bases between the two germline ends. From germline, CDR1 is DFQATT and CDR2 SNEGSKA (reference sequence). The CDR3 totals 15 residues. CDR3 DNA sequence: TGCAGTTCCAGTCCTTTAACGTCGGGCAATCAGCCCCAGCATTTT. Translating gives CSSSPLTSGNQPQHF.

A note on this clonotype: Given a much more abundant clone one base away, this may be a read error. This chain joins TRBV2 and TRBJ2-2; D could derive from TRBD1 or TRBD2 (5 bases each). Germline lookup yields CDR1 SNHLY and CDR2 FYNNEI. The CDR3 spans 16 residues. The CDR3 sequence: CATTGAGTENTGELCF. The CDR3 DNA is TGTGCCACCACAGGAGCCGGGACGGAGAACACCGGGGAGCTGTGTTTT.

Ten or more counts support this clonotype. The chain is built from TRBV11-2 and TRBJ2-7; 14 bases line up with TRBD2. Germline trimming cut 6 bases from V and 4 bases from J; bases unmatched to any gene: 5. From germline, CDR1 is SGHAT and CDR2 FQNNGV. The CDR3 consists of 15 residues. In nucleotides, the CDR3 is TGTGCCAGCAGGCCCGGGACTAGCGGGGGTTACGAGCAGTACTTC. It translates to CASRPGTSGGYEQYF. Supplemented by reference TRBV11-2 and TRBJ2-7, the full variable domain reads EAGVAQSPRYKIIEKRQSVAFWCNPISGHATLYWYQQILGQGPKLLIQFQNNGVVDDSQLPKDRFSAERLKGVDSTLKIQPAKLEDSAVYLCASRPGTSGGYEQYFGPGTRLTVT.